This entry concerns a single TCR beta chain. This clone was observed a few times. Its antigen target is currently unknown. There are no base qualities to consult, and no much larger clone falls within one base. Using the deep immunoSEQ assay, TCR CDR3 regions were amplified from genomic DNA by multiplex PCR. Extracted genomic DNA from each cell subset was distributed evenly across all wells of several immunoSEQ 96-well plates, and each plate was treated as a replicate. Each replicate PCR for sorted subsets received about 200 ng genomic DNA, equal to about 30,000 T cell genomes. Purified libraries were measured with a Qubit 3.0 fluorometer, size-checked on a Bioanalyzer 2100, and measured again with the KAPA Library Quantification kit. Every immunoSEQ 96-well plate was sequenced on a dedicated single-read 150-cycle Illumina NextSeq 550 flow cell. Regarding the original processing steps: Because only junctional sequences without quality scores were contained in the immunoSEQ output, filtering matching that applied to full-length reads could not be performed. Sequences were annotated with PyIR, a Python wrapper for IgBLAST v1.9, and V/J genes and CDR3 were assigned using IMGT germline references. Reads with weak V/J assignments (E-value above 1e-6), missing CDR3, stop codons, out-of-frame junctions, or ambiguous translated residues were removed. V3J clonotypes were defined by identical inferred V gene, J gene, and CDR3 amino acid sequence. The percentage overlap between two repertoires was calculated by dividing the number of shared unique clonotypes by the size of the smaller repertoire. Repertoire richness was assessed with RTK rarefaction, the Chao1 estimator, and Recon v2.1 estimates of unobserved clonotypes. For all TCRbeta clonotypes obtained by the gDNA method from a few donors, generation probabilities were computed with OLGA. This immuneACCESS table, as held by TCRdb, lists in-frame sequences with V and J called but not all clones. Of the missing ones, under half trace to an unresolved V gene in checked studies; the others have no known cause. The DNA was the basis for D and trimming; V, J and clone size are from that table. The sample table records about 700,000 clones; approximately 74% of these occur just once. The ten largest clonotypes hold under 2% of the sample.

This sample was taken from a study of shared clonotypes between healthy human individuals (dated by TCRdb to between 2020 and 2021). About the full investigation: A couple of women and three men aged 18 to 49 years were included in the cohort. Blood TCR repertoires of a handful of healthy adults were deeply sequenced to estimate repertoire size and the extent of clonotype sharing between individuals. For each donor, three plates each were used for CD4 naive and CD4 memory, two plates were used for CD8 naive, and one plate was used for CD8 memory. Between about 0.9 and 8.9 billion PBMCs per donor were obtained by leukapheresis. To increase sequencing depth and limit assay-specific biases, TCR repertoire library preparation and sequencing were carried out by different laboratories using diverse techniques.

Via the germline V gene, CDR1 is ENHRY and CDR2 SYGVKD. V was cut back by 10 bases and J by 4 bases, leaving a gap of 14 bases between them. The CDR3, cysteine through phenylalanine, is 13 amino acids long. The kept DNA is CDR3 alone, 39 bases in frame from the first base. The donors were healthy, HIV-negative adults who had no recently reported acute infections or vaccinations. Every donor was a Caucasian adult residing in Nashville, Tennessee, USA. CD4+ T cells were enriched by magnetic negative selection; naive cells were then positively selected on CD45RA, and the negative fraction formed the memory subset. Blood was collected by leukapheresis, and PBMCs were isolated by Ficoll-Histopaque density gradient centrifugation and then cryopreserved in liquid nitrogen vapor phase. Analytical flow cytometry was used to check the purity and quantity of every magnetically sorted T cell population. Each sorted fraction had its genomic DNA isolated and then quantified by UV absorbance on a Nanodrop 2000c.

Study-wide conclusions, independent of this receptor: The genetic and exposure-history diversity represented was limited by the small number of donors. Across a few donors, roughly 5.1% of naive CD4, over 3% of naive CD8, about 2.3% of memory CD4, and 0.4% of memory CD8 clonotypes were shared. Even with the large sequencing depth, rarefaction of the sorted-subset datasets indicated that sequencing was incomplete. Pairwise subsampling indicated that sequencing depth was expected to affect the degree of clonotype sharing among donors. Naive subsets generally had larger estimated clonotype richness than memory subsets did. Sampling was limited to blood, and TCR repertoires in tissue likely differ from TCR repertoires in blood. Compared with non-shared clonotypes, the clonotypes found in all four sorted-subset donors had higher generation probabilities.

Rearrangement joined TRBV10-3 to TRBJ1-3, with TRBD1 as a weak D call on 6 bases. The sample was memory CD4+ T cells sorted from blood. The cell subset or site label of this sample denotes: CD45RA-negative fraction. The sequence was collected from a woman in her 30s in good health. The nucleotide sequence is TGTGCCACCTTACAGGGCGTCGGAAACACCATATATTTT. Its amino acids are CATLQGVGNTIYF.